This is a list of T cell receptor beta chains from one sample in a study of cytomegalovirus exposure and HLA in healthy donors. Profiled with immunoSEQ multiplex PCR; TCRdb holds only in-frame clones, not every one. The data contain around 150,000 clones, about 86% of them singletons. Sequenced: PBMCs. All receptors derive from a young woman in good health and CMV-seronegative. The CDR3 runs from the conserved cysteine through the conserved F or W. A D gene is named only where the DNA matches it firmly.

TRBV11-2	TRBJ2-1	TRBD2	18	CASSQGLAGAPQYNEQFF	TGTGCCAGCAGCCAGGGACTAGCGGGAGCGCCACAGTACAATGAGCAGTTCTTC
TRBV7-6	TRBJ1-3	.	16	CASSLAGAGRGNTIYF	TGTGCCAGCAGCTTAGCTGGGGCAGGGCGTGGAAACACCATATATTTT
TRBV28	TRBJ1-2	TRBD1	14	CASRDREPFYGYTF	TGTGCCAGCAGGGACAGGGAACCTTTCTATGGCTACACCTTC
TRBV4-1	TRBJ2-1	TRBD2	16	CASSASGTSFGNEQFF	TGCGCCAGCAGCGCCTCCGGGACTAGCTTTGGGAATGAGCAGTTCTTC
TRBV28	TRBJ2-7	.	12	CASSSNSYEQYF	TGTGCCAGCAGTTCAAACTCCTACGAGCAGTACTTC
TRBV2	TRBJ1-6	TRBD1	15	CASIRQGFGNSPLHF	TGTGCCAGCATTCGACAGGGGTTTGGGAATTCACCCCTCCACTTT
TRBV12-5	TRBJ1-1	TRBD1	13	CASGLPRQGRAFF	TGTGCTAGTGGTTTGCCCCGACAGGGACGCGCTTTCTTT
TRBV5-3	TRBJ2-7	TRBD2	16	CARSFPTAGETYEQYF	TGTGCCAGAAGCTTTCCCACAGCGGGAGAAACGTACGAGCAGTACTTC
TRBV18	TRBJ1-4	.	16	CASSPPPASRDKGLFF	TGTGCCAGCTCACCACCCCCCGCAAGCCGGGACAAAGGACTGTTTTTT
TRBV19	TRBJ2-2	.	13	CASSKLSGGELFF	TGTGCCAGTAGTAAACTTTCAGGCGGGGAGCTGTTTTTT
TRBV15	TRBJ1-1	TRBD1	14	CATSRGQKDTEAFF	TGTGCCACCAGCAGGGGACAGAAAGACACTGAAGCTTTCTTT